This T cell receptor (beta chain) was recovered during a study of CD8 T cells in ankylosing spondylitis. Remarks on this clonotype: Its antigen is as yet unknown.

The study's findings and limits: A TCR beta motif of several highly homologous variants seemed to mark ankylosing spondylitis blood. CD8+ cells made up the disease-linked clones, which were relatively rare in peripheral blood. Disease-linked clones were reportedly significantly enriched in matched ankylosing spondylitis synovial fluid. Earlier literature documents some of the motif variants in reactive arthritis synovial fluid and blood.

This CDR3 comprises 13 residues. The germline V and J ends were trimmed by 4 bases and 5 bases, with 11 bases remaining between them. Construction of TCR beta libraries was performed using quantitative 5'-RACE with molecular barcodes. TCRdb re-called the 5' RACE reads through MiXCR, storing one row per CDR3 protein. The data hold about 800,000 distinct CDR3 sequences, with 10% to 15% observed a single time. The clonotype originates from a male donor with ankylosing spondylitis. The J gene is TRBJ2-5, the V gene TRBV12-3 or TRBV12-4; D gene ambiguous. Sequencing used blood, either unsorted or a sorted T cell fraction (not recorded which). The CDR3 reads CASSWRMGETQYF. CDR3 coding DNA: TGTGCCAGCAGTTGGAGAATGGGGGAGACCCAGTACTTC.